Listed below are T cell receptor beta chains from one sample, sequenced in a study of T cell responses to AZD1222 COVID-19 vaccine. Sequencing was performed with immunoSEQ multiplex PCR; in TCRdb, only in-frame clones are kept and a portion is missing. The sample holds roughly 140,000 clones, about nine tenths seen once. Sequenced material: peripheral blood, taken on day 0 of AZD1222 vaccination. Source of these receptors: an adult in good health. Each CDR3 is given with its conserved first and last residue. D genes are given only for firm matches.

D: .; J: TRBJ2-7; V: TRBV7-3; CDR3: CASSLKQGVGEQYF; DNA: TGTGCCAGCAGCTTAAAACAGGGAGTAGGGGAGCAGTACTTC
D: .; J: TRBJ1-1; V: TRBV12-5; CDR3: CASGLVRPNTEAFF; DNA: TGTGCTAGTGGTTTGGTACGCCCGAACACTGAAGCTTTCTTT
D: .; J: TRBJ1-3; V: TRBV27; CDR3: CASSLAPGSSSGNTIYF; DNA: TGTGCCAGCAGTTTGGCCCCGGGGTCTTCCTCTGGAAACACCATATATTTT
D: .; J: TRBJ2-7; V: TRBV7-3; CDR3: CASSLDGGPYEQYF; DNA: TGTGCCAGCAGCTTAGATGGGGGACCCTACGAGCAGTACTTC
D: .; J: TRBJ1-5; V: TRBV30; CDR3: CAWSGGNQPQHF; DNA: TGTGCCTGGAGTGGAGGCAATCAGCCCCAGCATTTT
D: .; J: TRBJ1-1; V: TRBV12-5; CDR3: CASGLGQNTEAFF; DNA: TGTGCTAGTGGTTTGGGACAAAACACTGAAGCTTTCTTT
D: .; J: TRBJ1-6; V: TRBV9; CDR3: CASSVGPGGNGSPLHF; DNA: TGTGCCAGCAGCGTAGGTCCCGGGGGGAACGGTTCACCCCTCCACTTT
D: .; J: TRBJ2-7; V: TRBV15; CDR3: CATSPPTSFHEQYF; DNA: TGTGCCACCAGCCCCCCTACCTCGTTCCACGAGCAGTACTTC
D: .; J: TRBJ1-1; V: TRBV28; CDR3: CASREGVEAFF; DNA: TGTGCCAGCAGGGAGGGAGTTGAAGCTTTCTTT
D: .; J: TRBJ1-2; V: TRBV28; CDR3: CASSLRTAYYGYTF; DNA: TGTGCCAGCAGTCTTCGGACAGCCTACTATGGCTACACCTTC
D: TRBD2; J: TRBJ2-1; V: TRBV19; CDR3: CASSASGSPNNEQFF; DNA: TGTGCCAGTAGTGCTAGCGGGTCACCCAACAATGAGCAGTTCTTC